Listed below are T cell receptor beta chains from one sample, sequenced in a study of T-cell reconstitution after alpha-beta-depleted transplantation in children. TCRdb re-called the PCR reads through MiXCR, storing one row per CDR3 protein. The sample records some 600,000 distinct CDR3 sequences, under 15% being singletons. The sample here was PBMCs, mostly from graft donor cells, taken 360 days after TCRalphabeta/CD19-depleted stem cell transplant. The source of these receptors is a male patient younger than 18 who had a stem cell transplant for acute myeloid leukemia, so the T cells may come from the graft donor. CDR3s include the opening cysteine and the closing phenylalanine or tryptophan. The order of the fields is clone size, J gene, D gene, V gene, CDR3 protein, CDR3 DNA. D genes are given only for firm matches. Some rows mark clone size as missing; the rest say once, few, many or name a class of expanded clone.

many | TRBJ1-4 | TRBD1 | TRBV20-1 | CSAQTPGQFNEKLFF | TGCAGTGCCCAGACCCCGGGACAGTTTAATGAAAAACTGTTTTTT
many | TRBJ2-3 | NA | TRBV12-3/TRBV12-4 | CASRPPWFRTGTYSTDTQYF | TGTGCCAGCAGGCCCCCCTGGTTCCGTACCGGGACTTACAGCACAGATACGCAGTATTTT
many | TRBJ1-5 | NA | TRBV12-3/TRBV12-4 | CASSLAADGQPQHF | TGTGCCAGCAGTTTAGCGGCAGATGGGCAGCCCCAGCATTTT
few | TRBJ2-7 | TRBD2 | TRBV12-3/TRBV12-4 | CASRFGLAGPSSYEQYF | TGTGCCAGCAGATTCGGACTAGCGGGTCCGAGCTCCTACGAGCAGTACTTC
NA | TRBJ2-1 | NA | TRBV20-1 | CSGGDSDYNEQFF | TGCAGTGGAGGGGACTCCGACTACAATGAGCAGTTCTTC
few | TRBJ1-5 | NA | TRBV28 | CASTLDSVINQPQHF | TGTGCCAGCACCCTGGACAGCGTTATTAATCAGCCCCAGCATTTT
few | TRBJ2-7 | NA | TRBV7-9 | CASSPHPGSPYEQYF | TGTGCCAGCAGCCCCCACCCGGGGAGCCCCTACGAGCAGTACTTC
few | TRBJ2-7 | TRBD2 | TRBV9 | CASSVGAGGVYEQYF | TGTGCCAGCAGCGTAGGCGCGGGAGGGGTCTACGAGCAGTACTTC
many | TRBJ2-7 | NA | TRBV7-9 | CASSLGDLRLYEQYF | TGTGCCAGCAGCTTAGGGGACCTTCGCCTCTACGAGCAGTACTTC
NA | TRBJ2-1 | TRBD1 | TRBV9 | CASSVQGVSYNEQFF | TGTGCCAGCAGCGTACAGGGGGTCTCCTACAATGAGCAGTTCTTC
few | TRBJ1-5 | NA | TRBV28 | CASRRAGNNQPQHF | TGTGCCAGCAGGAGAGCGGGGAATAATCAGCCCCAGCATTTT
few | TRBJ2-1 | NA | TRBV7-9 | CASSLEVRNEQFF | TGTGCCAGCAGCTTAGAAGTGAGGAATGAGCAGTTCTTC
NA | TRBJ2-4 | TRBD2 | TRBV7-2 | CASSLENGREWNIQYF | TGTGCCAGCAGCTTAGAAAACGGGCGGGAGTGGAACATTCAGTACTTC
NA | TRBJ1-1 | NA | TRBV30 | CARGMNTEAFF | TGCGCCCGGGGGATGAACACTGAAGCTTTCTTT
few | TRBJ2-1 | NA | TRBV28 | CASSLFGSVSYNEQFF | TGTGCCAGCAGTTTATTCGGGAGTGTGTCCTACAATGAGCAGTTCTTC